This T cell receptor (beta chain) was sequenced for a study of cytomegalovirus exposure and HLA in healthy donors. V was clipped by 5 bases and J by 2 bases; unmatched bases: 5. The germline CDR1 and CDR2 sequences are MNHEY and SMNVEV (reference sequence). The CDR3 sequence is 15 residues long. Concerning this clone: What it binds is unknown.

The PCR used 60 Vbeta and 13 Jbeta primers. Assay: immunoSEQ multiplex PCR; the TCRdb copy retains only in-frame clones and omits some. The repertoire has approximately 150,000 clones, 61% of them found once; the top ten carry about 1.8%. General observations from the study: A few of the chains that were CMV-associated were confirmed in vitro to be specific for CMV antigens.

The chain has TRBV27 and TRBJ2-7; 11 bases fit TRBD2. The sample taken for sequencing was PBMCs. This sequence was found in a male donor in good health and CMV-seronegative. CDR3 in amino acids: CASSMIAGGPYEQYF. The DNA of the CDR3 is TGTGCCAGCAGTATGATAGCGGGGGGGCCCTACGAGCAGTACTTC.